The 10 T cell receptor beta chains in this list originate from one sample, sequenced in a study of T cell responses to AZD1222 COVID-19 vaccine. Here immunoSEQ multiplex PCR was the method, and the copy in TCRdb shows in-frame clones only, minus some. The repertoire includes about 130,000 clones, 89% of them detected once, and roughly 6.3% sits in the top ten. The source was peripheral blood, collected on day 0 of AZD1222 vaccination. These receptors all come from an adult in good health.

The gene calls are TRBV12-3 or TRBV12-4 and TRBJ1-6; TRBD1 is a possible D gene (6 bases). The germline V and J ends were trimmed by 5 bases and 10 bases, with 12 bases remaining between them. The CDR3 is 13 amino acids. CDR3 nucleotides: TGTGCCAGCAGTACAGGACAGCGATCACCCCTCCACTTT. Encoded protein: CASSTGQRSPLHF.

The CDR3 region has the DNA TGTGCCAGCAGCCCGTGGACAGGGGACACAGATACGCAGTATTTT. Translated: CASSPWTGDTDTQYF. The J gene is TRBJ2-3, the V gene TRBV7-9; 9 bases are shared with TRBD1. Germline-derived CDR1 and CDR2 are SEHNR and FQNEAQ (reference sequence). The CDR3 covers 15 residues. Losses at the gene ends were 5 bases for V and 2 bases for J; bases not matched to a gene: 5.

The chain couples TRBV5-1 to TRBJ1-1; 9 bases match TRBD1. Germline lookup yields CDR1 SGHRS and CDR2 YFSETQ. The V segment lost 4 bases and the J segment 5 bases; nucleotides outside the gene matches: 6. The CDR3 extends over 14 amino acids. DNA of the CDR3: TGCGCCAGCAGCCCGGGACAGGGAGGAACTGAAGCTTTCTTT. This translates into CASSPGQGGTEAFF.

The chain recombines TRBV7-9 with TRBJ1-1; TRBD1 is a possible D gene (5 bases). Trimming shortened V by 4 bases and J by 6 bases, and 12 bases separated the two germline ends. This CDR3 has 13 residues. The V gene's germline CDR1 is SEHNR and CDR2 FQNEAQ (reference sequence). CDR3 region: CASSSTGVAEAFF. The CDR3 region has the DNA TGTGCCAGCAGCTCGACGGGGGTCGCTGAAGCTTTCTTT. Using reference TRBV7-9 and TRBJ1-1 for the parts outside the CDR3, the full variable domain is DTGVSQNPRHKITKRGQNVTFRCDPISEHNRLYWYRQTLGQGPEFLTYFQNEAQLEKSRLLSDRFSAERPKGSFSTLEIQRTEQGDSAMYLCASSSTGVAEAFFGQGTRLTVV.

V gene TRBV19 combines with J gene TRBJ1-2; D is possibly TRBD1 (6 bases). V lost 6 bases and J 8 bases, leaving 16 bases between the germline ends. The CDR3 sequence is 13 residues long. Germline V gives CDR1 LNHDA, CDR2 SQIVND (reference sequence). CDR3 in DNA: TGTGCCAGTAGCGACACAGGGCGATGGGGCTACACCTTC. Amino acids: CASSDTGRWGYTF.

The chain combines TRBV7-6 with TRBJ1-2; 8 positions agree with TRBD1. V lost 3 bases, J lost 8 bases, and 17 bases stayed unmatched. The CDR3 is 17 amino acids. Germline CDR1 is SGHVS and CDR2 is FNYEAQ. The CDR3 here is CASSFSPTGASSNGYTF. DNA of the CDR3: TGTGCCAGCAGCTTTTCCCCGACAGGGGCGAGTTCTAACGGCTACACCTTC.

V gene TRBV5-4 combines with J gene TRBJ1-1; possibly TRBD1 for D (6 bases). The CDR3 consists of 13 residues. Trimming removed 2 bases from V and 7 bases from J, with 12 bases in between. Germline CDR1 is SGHNT and CDR2 is YYREEE (reference sequence). The CDR3 nucleotides are TGTGCCAGCAGCTTCTTCAGGGGAGGTGAAGCTTTCTTT. Translating gives CASSFFRGGEAFF.

The chain employs TRBV7-9 and TRBJ1-2, with 11 bases fitting TRBD1. Germline V CDR1 and CDR2: SEHNR, FQNEAQ (reference sequence). The V and J ends lost 0 bases and 6 bases, in that order; junction bases with no gene match: 3. The CDR3 is made up of 15 amino acids. The CDR3 reads CASSLAGTGGDGYTF. CDR3 nucleotide sequence: TGTGCCAGCAGCTTAGCGGGGACAGGGGGTGATGGCTACACCTTC.

J is TRBJ1-2 and V is TRBV18, with D possibly matching TRBD1 (6 bases). Germline CDR1 reads KGHSH; CDR2 reads LQKENI. The CDR3 is made up of 12 amino acids. The V end was cut by 6 bases, the J end by 6 bases, with 11 bases between. Written as DNA, the CDR3 is TGTGCCAGCTCCCCTGACAGGAATGGCTACACCTTC. Its translation is CASSPDRNGYTF.

The DNA for the CDR3 is TGTGCCAGCAGCGGGGAATTCGGAGATGAGCAGTTCTTC. The encoded protein is CASSGEFGDEQFF. The chain has TRBV5-4 and TRBJ2-1; the D is unclear. Germline-derived CDR1 and CDR2 are SGHNT and YYREEE (reference sequence). The CDR3 has 13 amino acids. V gave up 4 bases and J gave up 8 bases, with 13 bases separating them.